This is a list of T cell receptor beta chains from one sample in a study of cytomegalovirus exposure and HLA in healthy donors. Profiling relied on immunoSEQ multiplex PCR, and the TCRdb table lists in-frame clones only, not all of them. The profile shows roughly 140,000 clones, 60% to 80% of them singletons. What was sequenced was PBMCs. The origin of the receptors is a male donor in good health and CMV-seronegative. CDR3s include the opening cysteine and the closing phenylalanine or tryptophan. The D gene is left open where the match is weak. Size is omitted from some rows. Given values are once, few, many or a class for expanded clones.

v_call	d_call	clone_size	j_call	cdr3_aa	cdr3_nt
TRBV6-6	NA	few	TRBJ2-1	CASSSGSNEQFF	TGTGCCAGCAGTTCGGGGTCCAATGAGCAGTTCTTC
TRBV6-5	TRBD1	few	TRBJ1-2	CASSEGTGRYGYTF	TGTGCCAGCAGTGAAGGGACAGGGAGGTATGGCTACACCTTC
TRBV9	TRBD1	once	TRBJ1-1	CASSHIQGVTEAFF	TGTGCCAGCAGCCATATACAGGGGGTTACTGAAGCTTTCTTT
TRBV7-9	NA	NA	TRBJ1-1	CASSWGGNTEAFF	TGTGCCAGCAGCTGGGGGGGGAACACTGAAGCTTTCTTT
TRBV5-1	TRBD2	NA	TRBJ2-3	CASSLGLAGVISGTDTQYF	TGCGCCAGCAGCTTGGGGCTAGCGGGAGTAATAAGTGGGACAGATACGCAGTATTTT
TRBV4-3	TRBD1	few	TRBJ1-5	CASSQTIQGDQPQHF	TGCGCCAGCAGCCAAACCATACAGGGGGATCAGCCCCAGCATTTT
TRBV10-3	NA	NA	TRBJ1-1	CAISESGPDGAFF	TGTGCCATCAGTGAATCTGGGCCCGACGGAGCTTTCTTT
TRBV18	NA	NA	TRBJ1-1	CASSPPTSGRQNTEAFF	TGTGCCAGCTCACCACCGACATCCGGTCGGCAGAACACTGAAGCTTTCTTT
TRBV7-9	TRBD1	NA	TRBJ1-1	CSSPGQDEAFF	TGTTCCAGCCCAGGACAGGATGAAGCTTTCTTT
TRBV4-3	NA	NA	TRBJ1-2	CASSQAPGANYGYTF	TGCGCCAGCAGCCAAGCCCCCGGTGCCAACTATGGCTACACCTTC
TRBV5-1	TRBD1	NA	TRBJ1-2	CASSSPGQGHGYTF	TGCGCCAGCAGCTCCCCAGGACAGGGTCATGGCTACACCTTC
TRBV29-1	NA	NA	TRBJ2-3	CSSYRRLSTDTQYF	TGCAGCTCCTACCGCAGGTTGAGCACAGATACGCAGTATTTT
TRBV7-9	TRBD2	NA	TRBJ2-3	CASTATAGGQADTQYF	TGTGCCAGCACCGCGACGGCGGGGGGGCAGGCGGATACGCAGTATTTT
TRBV4-3	TRBD2	NA	TRBJ2-1	CASSPSPREGYNEQFF	TGCGCCAGCAGCCCCTCCCCCCGGGAGGGCTACAATGAGCAGTTCTTC
TRBV9	TRBD2	NA	TRBJ2-5	CASSVYGIAGGETQYF	TGTGCCAGCAGCGTATACGGGATAGCGGGAGGAGAGACCCAGTACTTC
TRBV7-9	TRBD2	NA	TRBJ2-7	CASSSWGTSGSIYEQYF	TGTGCCAGCAGCTCCTGGGGGACTAGCGGGAGTATCTACGAGCAGTACTTC
TRBV6-6	TRBD2	NA	TRBJ2-7	CASSYPSSSGYEQYF	TGTGCCAGCAGTTACCCCTCATCTAGCGGTTACGAGCAGTACTTC
TRBV7-8	NA	NA	TRBJ2-7	CASSSGIQEEQYF	TGTGCCAGCAGCTCCGGGATCCAAGAAGAGCAGTACTTC
TRBV6-4	NA	NA	TRBJ2-2	CASSDSVEAGELFF	TGTGCCAGCAGTGACTCGGTCGAGGCCGGGGAGCTGTTTTTT
TRBV5-1	TRBD2	NA	TRBJ2-5	CASSAGLAGETQYF	TGCGCCAGCAGCGCGGGACTAGCGGGAGAGACCCAGTACTTC
TRBV30	NA	NA	TRBJ2-7	CAWSAGAYYEQYF	TGTGCCTGGAGTGCGGGAGCCTACTACGAGCAGTACTTC
TRBV29-1	NA	NA	TRBJ2-1	CSVAPRGISYNEQFF	TGCAGCGTCGCACCCCGGGGGATCTCCTACAATGAGCAGTTCTTC
TRBV25-1	NA	few	TRBJ1-2	CASSEWGGDGYTF	TGTGCCAGCAGTGAATGGGGGGGCGATGGCTACACCTTC
TRBV19	TRBD2	NA	TRBJ2-7	CASSIDWAAGVYEQYF	TGTGCCAGTAGTATAGACTGGGCGGCGGGAGTGTACGAGCAGTACTTC
TRBV11-2	NA	NA	TRBJ1-1	CASTLQGGWTEAFF	TGTGCCAGCACCCTACAGGGTGGTTGGACTGAAGCTTTCTTT
TRBV9	NA	NA	TRBJ2-1	CASSVSRTTLLNEQFF	TGTGCCAGCAGCGTAAGCCGCACCACTCTCCTCAACGAGCAGTTCTTC
TRBV7-9	NA	NA	TRBJ1-1	CASSGQSNTEAFF	TGTGCCAGCAGTGGACAGTCGAACACTGAAGCTTTCTTT
TRBV5-6	NA	NA	TRBJ1-2	CASSFGSAPNGYTF	TGTGCCAGCAGCTTCGGGTCGGCCCCTAATGGCTACACCTTC
TRBV6-5	NA	NA	TRBJ1-1	CASSYGQGTTEAFF	TGTGCCAGCAGTTACGGGCAGGGGACAACTGAAGCTTTCTTT
TRBV30	NA	NA	TRBJ1-2	CAWSVQAAGGYTF	TGTGCCTGGAGTGTACAGGCCGCCGGGGGCTACACCTTC